One T cell receptor beta chain is described in this entry. What it binds is unknown. Data came from immunoSEQ multiplex PCR; TCRdb stores just in-frame clones and leaves some out. The table records about 120,000 clones, about 89% of them present only once. The data are from a study of T cell responses to AZD1222 COVID-19 vaccine. Study outcomes and limitations: In a largely white British group with more females than males, clonal diversity was possibly underestimated.

The CDR3 extends over 18 amino acids. Trimming stripped 1 base from V and 4 bases from J, with 22 bases between. Germline CDR1 and CDR2: SGHTA and FQGNSA. This chain links TRBV7-2 with TRBJ1-2, with a possible D match to TRBD1 (6 bases). The TCR originated in an adult who received the AZD1222 COVID-19 vaccine. Sample: peripheral blood, taken 28 days after the second AZD1222 dose. The CDR3 DNA is TGTGCCAGCAGCTTAGTAGGGTGGGGTGCAGGGGTCCTCTATGGCTACACCTTC. This sequence encodes CASSLVGWGAGVLYGYTF.